This T cell receptor beta chain comes out of a study of technical replicates of blood from four donors. Here immunoSEQ multiplex PCR was the method, and the copy in TCRdb shows in-frame clones only, minus some. Among roughly 68,000 clones, around nine tenths were seen once, and the ten largest hold under 6.5%. This clone showed up just a few times. The trim removed 5 bases at V and 9 bases at J, leaving 6 bases unmatched. CDR3 length: 14 residues. Germline V lookup: CDR1 SEHNR, CDR2 FQNEAQ (reference sequence). The sequence was obtained from a human donor in good health. Some clones in this sample may be carry-over from other donors' samples. The J gene is TRBJ1-6, the V gene TRBV7-9, with 8 positions matching TRBD1. Material for sequencing was PBMCs. The CDR3 sequence: CASSVTGVGSPLHF. The CDR3 DNA reads as TGTGCCAGCAGCGTGACAGGGGTGGGTTCACCCCTCCACTTT.